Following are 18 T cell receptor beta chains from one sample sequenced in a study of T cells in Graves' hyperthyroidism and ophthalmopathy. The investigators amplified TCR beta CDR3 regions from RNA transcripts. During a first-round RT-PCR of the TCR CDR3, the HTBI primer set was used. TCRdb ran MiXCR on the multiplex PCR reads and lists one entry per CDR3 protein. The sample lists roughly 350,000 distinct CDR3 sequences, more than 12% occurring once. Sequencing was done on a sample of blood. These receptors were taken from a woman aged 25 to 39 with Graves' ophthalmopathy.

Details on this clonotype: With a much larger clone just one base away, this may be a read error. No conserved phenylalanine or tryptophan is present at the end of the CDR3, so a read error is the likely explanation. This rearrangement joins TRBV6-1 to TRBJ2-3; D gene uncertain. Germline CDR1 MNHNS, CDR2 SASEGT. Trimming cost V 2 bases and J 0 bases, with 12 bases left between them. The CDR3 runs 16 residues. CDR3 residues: CASSELGITSTDTQYS. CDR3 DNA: TGTGCCAGCAGTGAACTGGGGATAACAAGCACAGATACGCAGTATTCT.

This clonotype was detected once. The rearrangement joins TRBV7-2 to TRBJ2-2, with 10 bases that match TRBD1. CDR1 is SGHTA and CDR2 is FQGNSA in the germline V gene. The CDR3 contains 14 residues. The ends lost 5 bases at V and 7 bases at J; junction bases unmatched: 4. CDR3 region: CASSTGTGVGELFF. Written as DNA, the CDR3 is TGTGCCAGCAGCACCGGGACAGGGGTCGGGGAGCTGTTTTTT.

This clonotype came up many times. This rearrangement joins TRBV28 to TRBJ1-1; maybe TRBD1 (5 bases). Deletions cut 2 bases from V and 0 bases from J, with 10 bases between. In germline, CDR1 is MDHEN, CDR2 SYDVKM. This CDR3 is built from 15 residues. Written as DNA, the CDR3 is TGTGCCAGCAGTTTAGGGGGAGGAATGAACACTGAAGCTTTCTTT. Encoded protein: CASSLGGGMNTEAFF. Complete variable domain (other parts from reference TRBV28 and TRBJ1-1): DVKVTQSSRYLVKRTGEKVFLECVQDMDHENMFWYRQDPGLGLRLIYFSYDVKMKEKGDIPEGYSVSREKKERFSLILESASTNQTSMYLCASSLGGGMNTEAFFGQGTRLTVV.

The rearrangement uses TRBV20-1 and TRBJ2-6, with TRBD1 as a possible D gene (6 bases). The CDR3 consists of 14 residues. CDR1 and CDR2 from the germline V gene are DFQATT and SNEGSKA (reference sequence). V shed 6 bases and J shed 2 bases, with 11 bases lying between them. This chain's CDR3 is CSAQNRAGANVLTF. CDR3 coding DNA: TGCAGTGCCCAGAACAGGGCTGGGGCCAACGTCCTGACTTTC.

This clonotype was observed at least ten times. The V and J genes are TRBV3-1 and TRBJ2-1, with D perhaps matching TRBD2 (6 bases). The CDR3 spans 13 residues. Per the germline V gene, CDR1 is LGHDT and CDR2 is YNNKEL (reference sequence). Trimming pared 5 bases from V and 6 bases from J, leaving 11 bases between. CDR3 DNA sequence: TGTGCCAGCAGCGCGGGACGATTCAATGAGCAGTTCTTC. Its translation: CASSAGRFNEQFF.

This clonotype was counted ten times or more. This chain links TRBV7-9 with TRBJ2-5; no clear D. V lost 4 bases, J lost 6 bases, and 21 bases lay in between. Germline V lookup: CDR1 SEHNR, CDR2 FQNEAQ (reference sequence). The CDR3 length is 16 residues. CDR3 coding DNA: TGTGCCAGCAGCTCCGCGACGGGTTTGTTGGGAAAGACCCAGTACTTC. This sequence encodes CASSSATGLLGKTQYF.

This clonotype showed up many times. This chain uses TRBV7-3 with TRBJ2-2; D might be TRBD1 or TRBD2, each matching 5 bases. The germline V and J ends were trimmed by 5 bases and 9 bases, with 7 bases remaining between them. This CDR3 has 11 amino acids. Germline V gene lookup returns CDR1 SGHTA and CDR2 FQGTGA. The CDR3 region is CASSRGRELFF. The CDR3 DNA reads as TGTGCCAGCAGCCGGGGACGGGAGCTGTTTTTT.

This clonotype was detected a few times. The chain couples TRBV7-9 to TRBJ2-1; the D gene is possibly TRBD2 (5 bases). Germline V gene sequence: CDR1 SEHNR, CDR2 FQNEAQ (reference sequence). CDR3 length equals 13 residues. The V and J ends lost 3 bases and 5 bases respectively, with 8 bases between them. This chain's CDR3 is CASSFFGNNEQFF. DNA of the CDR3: TGTGCCAGCAGCTTCTTCGGGAACAATGAGCAGTTCTTC.

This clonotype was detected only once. CDR3 nucleotides: TGTGCCAGCAGTGAACCGGGACAGGGGGGCGGCTACAATGAGCAGTTCTTC. Translated, it gives CASSEPGQGGGYNEQFF. This chain links TRBV25-1 with TRBJ2-1, with TRBD1 identical over 11 bases. Germline CDR1 MGHDK, CDR2 SYGVNS. Losses at the gene ends were 2 bases for V and 3 bases for J; bases not matched to a gene: 6. The length of the CDR3 is 17 residues.

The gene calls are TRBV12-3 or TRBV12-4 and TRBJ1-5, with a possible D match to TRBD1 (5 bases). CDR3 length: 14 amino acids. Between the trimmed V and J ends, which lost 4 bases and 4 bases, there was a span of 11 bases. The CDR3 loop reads CASSSRTRNQPQHF. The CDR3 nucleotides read TGTGCCAGCAGTTCCCGGACACGGAATCAGCCCCAGCATTTT.

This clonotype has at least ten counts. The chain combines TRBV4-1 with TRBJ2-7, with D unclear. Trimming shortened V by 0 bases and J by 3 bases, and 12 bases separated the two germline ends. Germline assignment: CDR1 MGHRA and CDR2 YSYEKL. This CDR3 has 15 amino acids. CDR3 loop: CASSQENIQSYEQYF. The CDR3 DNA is TGCGCCAGCAGCCAAGAGAATATACAGAGCTACGAGCAGTACTTC.

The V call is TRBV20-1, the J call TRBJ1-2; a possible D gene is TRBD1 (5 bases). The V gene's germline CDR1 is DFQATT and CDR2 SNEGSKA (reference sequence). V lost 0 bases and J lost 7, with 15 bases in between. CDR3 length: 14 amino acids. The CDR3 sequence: CSARDRTRITGYTF. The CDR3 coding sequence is TGCAGTGCTAGAGATAGGACACGAATAACTGGCTACACCTTC.

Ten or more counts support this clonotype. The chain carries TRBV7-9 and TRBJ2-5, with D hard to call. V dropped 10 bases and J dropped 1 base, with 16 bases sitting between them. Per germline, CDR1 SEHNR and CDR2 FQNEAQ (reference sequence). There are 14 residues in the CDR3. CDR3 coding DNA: TGTGCCACCCCGGGTAAAGGTCCCCAAGAGACCCAGTACTTC. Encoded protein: CATPGKGPQETQYF.

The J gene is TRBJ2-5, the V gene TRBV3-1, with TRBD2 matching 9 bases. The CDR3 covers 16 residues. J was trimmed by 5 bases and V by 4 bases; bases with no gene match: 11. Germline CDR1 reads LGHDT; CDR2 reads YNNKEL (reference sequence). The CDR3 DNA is TGTGCCAGCAGCCCAACGGGAGCGGGGGGTAAGGAGACCCAGTACTTC. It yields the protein CASSPTGAGGKETQYF.

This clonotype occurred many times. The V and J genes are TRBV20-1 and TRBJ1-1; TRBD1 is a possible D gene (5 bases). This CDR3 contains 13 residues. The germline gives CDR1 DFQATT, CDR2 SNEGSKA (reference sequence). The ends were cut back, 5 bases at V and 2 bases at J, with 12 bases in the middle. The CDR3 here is CSASRGFNTEAFF. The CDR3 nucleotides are TGCAGTGCTTCTAGGGGTTTTAACACTGAAGCTTTCTTT.

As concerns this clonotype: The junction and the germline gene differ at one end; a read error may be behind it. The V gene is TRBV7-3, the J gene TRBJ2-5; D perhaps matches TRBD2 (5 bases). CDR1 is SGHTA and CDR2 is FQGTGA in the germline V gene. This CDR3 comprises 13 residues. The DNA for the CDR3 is TGTTCCAGCAGCTTATCCGGGGTCGAGACCCAGTACTTC. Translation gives CSSSLSGVETQYF.

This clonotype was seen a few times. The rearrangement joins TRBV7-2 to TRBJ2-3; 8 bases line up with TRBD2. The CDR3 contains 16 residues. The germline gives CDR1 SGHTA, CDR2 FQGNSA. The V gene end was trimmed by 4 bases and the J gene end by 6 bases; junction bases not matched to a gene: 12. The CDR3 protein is CASSSKFSGAGDTQYF. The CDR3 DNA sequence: TGTGCCAGCAGCTCTAAATTTAGCGGGGCTGGGGATACGCAGTATTTT.

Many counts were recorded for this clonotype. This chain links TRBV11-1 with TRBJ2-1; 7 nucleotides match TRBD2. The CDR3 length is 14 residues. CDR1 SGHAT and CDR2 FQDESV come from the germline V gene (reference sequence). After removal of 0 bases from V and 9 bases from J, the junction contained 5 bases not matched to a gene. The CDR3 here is CASSLARLAGEQFF. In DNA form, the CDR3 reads TGTGCCAGCAGCTTAGCCCGACTAGCCGGTGAGCAGTTCTTC.